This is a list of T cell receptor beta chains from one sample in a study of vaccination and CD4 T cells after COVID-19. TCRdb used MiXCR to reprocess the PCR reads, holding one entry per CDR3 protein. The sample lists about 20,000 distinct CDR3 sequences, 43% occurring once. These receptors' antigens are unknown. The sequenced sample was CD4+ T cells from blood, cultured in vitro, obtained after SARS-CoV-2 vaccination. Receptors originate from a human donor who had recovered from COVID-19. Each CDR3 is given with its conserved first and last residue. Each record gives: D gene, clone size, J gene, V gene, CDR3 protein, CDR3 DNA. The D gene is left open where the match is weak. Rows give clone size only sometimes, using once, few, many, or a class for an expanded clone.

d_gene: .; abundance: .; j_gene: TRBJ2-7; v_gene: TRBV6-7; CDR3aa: CASSYSCRTYEQYF; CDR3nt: TGTGCCAGCAGTTACTCGTGTAGAACCTACGAGCAGTACTTC
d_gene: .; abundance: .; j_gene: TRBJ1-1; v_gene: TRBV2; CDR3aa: CASSEQNRGGNTEAFF; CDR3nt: TGTGCCAGCAGTGAGCAGAATCGTGGAGGGAACACTGAAGCTTTCTTT
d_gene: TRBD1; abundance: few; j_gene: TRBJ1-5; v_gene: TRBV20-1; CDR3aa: CSARASNGQGINQPQHF; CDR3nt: TGCAGTGCTAGAGCCTCGAATGGACAGGGGATCAATCAGCCCCAGCATTTT
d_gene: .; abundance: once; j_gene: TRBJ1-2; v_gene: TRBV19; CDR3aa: CASSPGQGYGYTF; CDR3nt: TGTGCCAGTAGCCCGGGGCAGGGCTATGGCTACACCTTC
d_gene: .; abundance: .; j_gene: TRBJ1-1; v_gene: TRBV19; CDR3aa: CASSLVRRALGRTEAFF; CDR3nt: TGTGCCAGTAGCCTGGTAAGGCGGGCCTTAGGTCGCACTGAAGCTTTCTTT
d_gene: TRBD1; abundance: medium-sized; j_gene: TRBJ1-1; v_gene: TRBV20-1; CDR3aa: CSARDPGRGRGEAFF; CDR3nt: TGCAGTGCTAGAGATCCAGGCAGGGGGCGAGGTGAAGCTTTCTTT
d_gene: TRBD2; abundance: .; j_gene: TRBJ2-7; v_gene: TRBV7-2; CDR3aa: CASSLVGTSGTYEQYF; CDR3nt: TGTGCCAGCAGCTTAGTGGGGACTAGCGGAACCTACGAGCAGTACTTC
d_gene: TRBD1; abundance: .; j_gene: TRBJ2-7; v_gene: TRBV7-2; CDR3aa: CASSDDRGSYEQYF; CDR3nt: TGTGCCAGCAGCGACGACAGGGGGAGCTACGAGCAGTACTTC
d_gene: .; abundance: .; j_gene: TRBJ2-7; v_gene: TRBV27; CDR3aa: CASNSLGGFEQYF; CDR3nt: TGTGCCAGCAATTCCCTGGGCGGGTTCGAGCAGTACTTC
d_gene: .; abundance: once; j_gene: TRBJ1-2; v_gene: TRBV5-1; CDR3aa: CASNPGSAGGYTF; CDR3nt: TGCGCCAGCAACCCAGGGTCAGCTGGCGGCTACACCTTC
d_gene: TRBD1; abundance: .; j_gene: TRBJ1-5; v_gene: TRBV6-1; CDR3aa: CASSRQGATRNQPQHF; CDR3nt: TGTGCCAGCAGTAGACAGGGGGCTACCCGCAATCAGCCCCAGCATTTT
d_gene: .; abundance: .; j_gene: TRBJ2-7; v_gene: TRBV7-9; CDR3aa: CASSQSLIRAGKADEQYF; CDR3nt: TGTGCCAGCAGCCAATCTTTAATTCGGGCGGGCAAGGCGGACGAGCAGTACTTC
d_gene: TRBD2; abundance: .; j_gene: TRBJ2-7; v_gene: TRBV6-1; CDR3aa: CASSEGLATYEQYF; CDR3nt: TGTGCCAGCAGTGAAGGACTAGCTACGTACGAGCAGTACTTC
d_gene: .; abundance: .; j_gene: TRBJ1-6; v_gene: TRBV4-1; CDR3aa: CASSEQGGVGTPLHF; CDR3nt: TGCGCCAGCAGCGAACAGGGTGGGGTAGGGACACCCCTCCACTTT
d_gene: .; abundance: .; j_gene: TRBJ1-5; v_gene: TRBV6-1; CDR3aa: CASGPGASPQHF; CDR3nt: TGTGCTAGCGGTCCAGGGGCCTCGCCCCAGCATTTT
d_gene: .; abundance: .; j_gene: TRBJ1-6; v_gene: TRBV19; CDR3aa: CASRRVLLSDSPLHF; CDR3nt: TGTGCCAGTAGACGGGTTCTTCTCAGCGATTCACCCCTCCACTTT
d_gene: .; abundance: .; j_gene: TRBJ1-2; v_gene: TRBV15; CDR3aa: CATSRDLKVDGYTF; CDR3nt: TGTGCCACCAGCAGAGATTTAAAGGTGGATGGCTACACCTTC
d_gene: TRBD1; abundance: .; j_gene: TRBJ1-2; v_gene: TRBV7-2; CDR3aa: CASSLEADRGKGGYTF; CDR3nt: TGTGCCAGCAGCTTAGAGGCGGACAGGGGAAAAGGCGGCTACACCTTC
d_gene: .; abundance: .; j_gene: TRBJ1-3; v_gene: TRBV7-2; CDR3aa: CASTNPQASAIYF; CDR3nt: TGTGCCAGCACCAACCCCCAGGCCAGCGCCATATATTTT
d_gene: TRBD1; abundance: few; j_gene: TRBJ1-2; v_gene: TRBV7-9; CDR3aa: CASSLGTARTGNGYTF; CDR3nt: TGTGCCAGCAGCTTAGGAACTGCCCGGACAGGGAATGGCTACACCTTC
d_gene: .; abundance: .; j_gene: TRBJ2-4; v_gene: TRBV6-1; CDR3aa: CASARGPDIQYF; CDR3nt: TGTGCCAGCGCCCGGGGACCCGACATTCAGTACTTC
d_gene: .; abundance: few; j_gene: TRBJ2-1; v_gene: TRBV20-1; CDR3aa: CSAHTGRLRHEQFF; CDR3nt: TGCAGTGCTCATACGGGACGCCTGCGGCATGAGCAGTTCTTC
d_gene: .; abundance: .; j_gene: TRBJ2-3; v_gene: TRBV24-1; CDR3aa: CATSDLTSDTQYF; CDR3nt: TGTGCCACCAGTGATTTGACGTCCGATACGCAGTATTTT
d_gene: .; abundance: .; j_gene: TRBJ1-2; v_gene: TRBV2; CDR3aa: CASSPSPHTPAGYTF; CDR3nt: TGTGCCAGCAGTCCCTCCCCACATACCCCCGCCGGCTACACCTTC
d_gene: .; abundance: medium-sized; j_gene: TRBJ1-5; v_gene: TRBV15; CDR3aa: CATSKPLSQPQHF; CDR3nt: TGTGCCACCAGTAAGCCCCTTAGTCAGCCCCAGCATTTT
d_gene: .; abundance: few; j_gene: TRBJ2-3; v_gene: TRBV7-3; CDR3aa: CASSLTSSATSTDTQYF; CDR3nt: TGTGCCAGCAGCTTAACTTCTAGCGCGACAAGCACAGATACGCAGTATTTT
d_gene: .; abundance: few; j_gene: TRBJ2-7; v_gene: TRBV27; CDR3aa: CASRRTYEQYF; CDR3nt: TGTGCCAGCAGACGTACCTACGAGCAGTACTTC
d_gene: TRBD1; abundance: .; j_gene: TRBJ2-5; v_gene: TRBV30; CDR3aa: CAWSFTGGPETQYF; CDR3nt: TGTGCCTGGAGTTTCACAGGGGGCCCAGAGACCCAGTACTTC
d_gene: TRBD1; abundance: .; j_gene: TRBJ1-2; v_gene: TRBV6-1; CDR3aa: CASSPGTELSGYTF; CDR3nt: TGTGCCAGCAGTCCAGGGACAGAATTGAGTGGCTACACCTTC
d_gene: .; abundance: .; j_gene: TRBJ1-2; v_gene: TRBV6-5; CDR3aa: CASSYAYQGGYTF; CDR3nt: TGTGCCAGCAGTTACGCGTATCAAGGGGGCTACACCTTC
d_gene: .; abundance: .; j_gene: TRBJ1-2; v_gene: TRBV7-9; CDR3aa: CASSLALSGAGSYGYTF; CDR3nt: TGTGCCAGCAGCTTAGCGCTAAGCGGGGCCGGGAGCTATGGCTACACCTTC
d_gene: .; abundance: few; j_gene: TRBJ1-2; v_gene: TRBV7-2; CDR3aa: CASSLDGRSSTYGYTF; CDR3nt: TGTGCCAGCAGCTTAGACGGTAGGAGCTCCACCTATGGCTACACCTTC
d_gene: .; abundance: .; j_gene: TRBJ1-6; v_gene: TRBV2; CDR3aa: CASSVTRGSYNSPLHF; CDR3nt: TGTGCCAGCAGTGTCACCCGGGGCTCTTACAATTCACCCCTCCACTTT
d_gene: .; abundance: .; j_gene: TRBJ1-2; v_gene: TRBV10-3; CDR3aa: CAISPGVGPYGYTF; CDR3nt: TGTGCCATCAGCCCCGGTGTAGGGCCTTATGGCTACACCTTC
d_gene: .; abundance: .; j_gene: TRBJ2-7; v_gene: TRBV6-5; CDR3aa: CASSSLIRTAYEQYF; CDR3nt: TGTGCCAGCAGTTCCTTAATTAGAACAGCCTACGAGCAGTACTTC
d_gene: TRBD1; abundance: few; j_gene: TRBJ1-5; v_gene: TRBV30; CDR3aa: CAWTQGAGQPQHF; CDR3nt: TGTGCCTGGACACAGGGGGCGGGTCAGCCCCAGCATTTT
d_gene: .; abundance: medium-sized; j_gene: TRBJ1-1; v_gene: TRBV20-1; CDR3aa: CSASGAPGAFF; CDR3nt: TGCAGTGCTAGTGGGGCGCCGGGAGCTTTCTTT
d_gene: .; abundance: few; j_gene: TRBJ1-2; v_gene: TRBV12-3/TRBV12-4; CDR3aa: CASSLDRDYGYTF; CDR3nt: TGTGCCAGCAGTTTGGACAGAGACTATGGCTACACCTTC
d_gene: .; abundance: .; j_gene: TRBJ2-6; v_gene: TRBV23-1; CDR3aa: CATPHDPLCPGANVLTF; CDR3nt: TGCGCCACCCCGCATGACCCCCTCTGCCCTGGGGCCAACGTCCTGACTTTC
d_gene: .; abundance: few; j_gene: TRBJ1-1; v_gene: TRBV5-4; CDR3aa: CASSLAQGRNTEAFF; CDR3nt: TGTGCCAGCAGCTTGGCTCAGGGCAGGAACACTGAAGCTTTCTTT